A selection of T cell receptor beta chains follows, all from one sample in a study of blood T cells in healthy people across ages. In TCRdb, the 5' RACE reads were re-called with MiXCR into one record per CDR3 protein. Of some 1,800,000 distinct CDR3 sequences in the sample, around 42% are singletons; the top ten hold 20% to 25%. Sequenced: blood. The receptor source for this set is a human donor in good health. The CDR3 runs from the conserved cysteine through the conserved F or W. A D gene is named only where the DNA matches it firmly. A clone size is listed for some rows: how often the clone was seen (once, few, many), or a class if it is expanded.

size	length	D	V	J	DNA	CDR3
-	12	-	TRBV20-1	TRBJ2-7	TGCAGTGCTCGGGACAAAACCTACGAGCAGTACTTC	CSARDKTYEQYF
-	18	-	TRBV5-1	TRBJ2-6	TGCGCCAGCAGCGCACCGGACAGTGAAAATACTGGGGCCAACGTCCTGACTTTC	CASSAPDSENTGANVLTF
-	16	-	TRBV12-3/TRBV12-4	TRBJ1-5	TGTGCCAGCAGTACTTCCGGGGGAGTAGTCAATCAGCCCCAGCATTTT	CASSTSGGVVNQPQHF
few	14	-	TRBV9	TRBJ1-4	TGTGCCAGCAGCGTAAGCCCGGGGAATGAAAAACTGTTTTTT	CASSVSPGNEKLFF
-	16	TRBD2	TRBV7-8	TRBJ2-1	TGTGCCAGCAGCTGGGGACTAGCGGGGGTCAAAGAGACCCAGTTCTTC	CASSWGLAGVKETQFF
few	12	-	TRBV7-9	TRBJ2-3	TGTGCCAGCAGCCTCGGACACGATCCCCAGTATTTT	CASSLGHDPQYF
-	13	-	TRBV6-1	TRBJ2-7	TGTGCCAGCAGTGAACCCCTCTCCTACGAGCAGTACTTC	CASSEPLSYEQYF
-	15	-	TRBV7-2	TRBJ1-1	TGTGCCAGCAGCCGACCGGGGGTGGAGAACACTGAAGCTTTCTTT	CASSRPGVENTEAFF
-	15	TRBD2	TRBV4-2	TRBJ2-1	TGTGCCAGCAGCCGACGTGTCGGGGGGGCGAGTGAGCAGTTCTTC	CASSRRVGGASEQFF
few	14	-	TRBV5-6	TRBJ2-5	TGTGCCAGCAGCCTGGTAGGAACCGTCGTTTCTGTGTACTTC	CASSLVGTVVSVYF
few	15	-	TRBV15	TRBJ2-6	TGTGCCACTGATCGGGGCCCATCTGGGGCCAACGTCCGGACTTTC	CATDRGPSGANVRTF
-	15	-	TRBV6-5	TRBJ2-7	TGTGCCAGCAGCCCCTTCGGGGGAGGAAGCTACGAGCAGTACTTC	CASSPFGGGSYEQYF
-	12	-	TRBV29-1	TRBJ2-1	TGCAGCGGTCGGACTACTACGAATGAGCAGTTCTTC	CSGRTTTNEQFF
many	13	-	TRBV7-2	TRBJ1-2	TGTGCCAGCAGCCCCCCGGACGGGTATGGCTACACCTTC	CASSPPDGYGYTF
many	16	TRBD1	TRBV9	TRBJ2-7	TGTGCCAGCAGCCTACGGACAGGGGCCGCCACGGACGAGCAGTACTTC	CASSLRTGAATDEQYF
-	14	-	TRBV7-8	TRBJ2-7	TGTGCCAGCAGCGAGGGACACCTGATCTACGAGCAGTACTTC	CASSEGHLIYEQYF
-	10	-	TRBV20-1	TRBJ1-1	TGCAGTGCTGGAACAGTAGGAGCTTTCTTT	CSAGTVGAFF
-	12	-	TRBV3-1	TRBJ1-2	TGTGCCAGCAGCCAAGTAGGGGGTGTCTACACCTTC	CASSQVGGVYTF
-	14	-	TRBV9	TRBJ2-7	TGTGCCAGCAGTCCCCCGGGACCCTTCTACGAGCAGTACTTC	CASSPPGPFYEQYF
few	15	-	TRBV27	TRBJ1-5	TGTGCCAGCAGTCCCCGTAGTGGGGGGAATCAGCCCCAGCATTTT	CASSPRSGGNQPQHF
many	11	-	TRBV12-3/TRBV12-4	TRBJ2-1	TGTGCCAGCAGTTTGTCCCAGAAGCAGTTCTTC	CASSLSQKQFF
few	17	-	TRBV28	TRBJ1-5	TGTGCCAGCAGCCCGCAAGGGGTGTGGGGTAGCAATCAGCCCCAGCATTTT	CASSPQGVWGSNQPQHF
-	14	TRBD1	TRBV24-1	TRBJ2-5	TGTGCCACCAGTCGTTCAGGGGGCGAGGAGACCCAGTACTTC	CATSRSGGEETQYF
-	15	TRBD1	TRBV12-3/TRBV12-4	TRBJ2-7	TGTGCCAGCACATATTCAGGGGGATCGCTCTACGGGCAGTACTTC	CASTYSGGSLYGQYF
-	11	-	TRBV29-1	TRBJ1-1	TGCAGCGTGAGCCGGGACACTGAAGCTTTCTTT	CSVSRDTEAFF
-	11	-	TRBV20-1	TRBJ2-5	TGCAGTGCTAGGGTAGTTTCGACCCAGTACTTC	CSARVVSTQYF
-	18	TRBD2	TRBV5-1	TRBJ2-3	TGCGCCAGCAGCAGAGACCCTAGCGGGGGGGCGCGCACAGATACGCAGTATTTT	CASSRDPSGGARTDTQYF
few	15	-	TRBV28	TRBJ1-4	TGTGCCAGCAGTCCCAGCCCGGGGGGGTGGGAAAAACTGTTTTTT	CASSPSPGGWEKLFF
-	14	-	TRBV27	TRBJ2-5	TGTGCCAGCAGTTTAGGCACAGCCGAAGAGACCCAGTACTTC	CASSLGTAEETQYF
-	15	-	TRBV25-1	TRBJ2-1	TGTGCCAGCAGTTTTTGGGGGCAGAGGGACAATGAGCAGTTCTTC	CASSFWGQRDNEQFF
-	12	-	TRBV10-3	TRBJ1-2	TGTGCCGTCCACAACCGCCCGTATGGCTACACCTTC	CAVHNRPYGYTF
few	15	-	TRBV7-2	TRBJ2-7	TGTGCCAGCAGCTTAGGTACAGGGAGTGGGTACGAGCAGTACTTC	CASSLGTGSGYEQYF
-	18	-	TRBV7-3	TRBJ2-3	TGTGCCAGCAACAGACGGGGGCGGGAAGTATATCTCACAGATACGCAGTATTTT	CASNRRGREVYLTDTQYF
-	16	TRBD1	TRBV24-1	TRBJ2-7	TGTGCCACCAGCAACGGACAGGGGGCCGAAAGGAGCGAGCAGTACTTC	CATSNGQGAERSEQYF
-	13	TRBD1	TRBV30	TRBJ1-4	TGTGCCTGGAGAGGGACAGGGGTTGAAAAACTGTTTTTT	CAWRGTGVEKLFF
few	14	-	TRBV7-9	TRBJ2-1	TGTGCCAGCAGCTTCCAGGACTCCTACAATGAGCAGTTCTTC	CASSFQDSYNEQFF
many	19	-	TRBV10-3	TRBJ2-5	TGTGCCATCAGTGAGCCCCTGGGTCGCCCAGGGGCCCCCCAAGAGACCCAGTACTTC	CAISEPLGRPGAPQETQYF
-	12	TRBD2	TRBV3-1	TRBJ2-5	TGTGCCAGCAGCCAAGTTCGGCGGGAGCAGTACTTC	CASSQVRREQYF
few	11	-	TRBV20-1	TRBJ2-7	TGCAGTGCGGCCAGGGGGGACGAGCAGTACTTC	CSAARGDEQYF
-	15	TRBD2	TRBV20-1	TRBJ2-1	TGCAGTGCTCCTAGCGGGGGGCCGCAATACAATGAGCAGTTCTTC	CSAPSGGPQYNEQFF
-	17	TRBD2	TRBV7-3	TRBJ2-1	TGTGCCAGCAGCTTAAGGACTAGCGGGGGGAGTAGGAATGAGCAGTTCTTC	CASSLRTSGGSRNEQFF
-	17	-	TRBV7-9	TRBJ2-1	TGTGCCAGCAGCTTAGTTGAGGGGTTAGCCCTTTACAATGAGCAGTTCTTC	CASSLVEGLALYNEQFF
-	14	-	TRBV15	TRBJ2-5	TGTGCCACCAGCAGAGGGGGCTACCAAGAGACCCAGTACTTC	CATSRGGYQETQYF
-	13	-	TRBV27	TRBJ2-5	TGTGCCAGCAGAAAACCAGGGAGAGAGACCCAGTACTTC	CASRKPGRETQYF
-	15	TRBD1	TRBV6-2/TRBV6-3	TRBJ2-7	TGTGCCAGCAGTTTCTCCGGGACAGGGATGGGGGAGCAGTACTTC	CASSFSGTGMGEQYF
few	16	-	TRBV4-1	TRBJ2-3	TGCGCCAGCAGCCAAGATTTTAGCTTCATCACTGATACGCAGTATTTT	CASSQDFSFITDTQYF
few	14	-	TRBV20-1	TRBJ1-2	TGCAGTGCTAGAGATCGAGAAGGGGGGAATGGCTACACCTTC	CSARDREGGNGYTF
-	15	-	TRBV4-2	TRBJ1-4	TGTGCCAGCAGCCAAGATGGGACTCCTAATGAAAAACTGTTTTTT	CASSQDGTPNEKLFF
once	14	-	TRBV4-1	TRBJ2-1	TGCGCCAGCAGCCAAGACTGGGAGGACAATGAGCAGTTCTTC	CASSQDWEDNEQFF
-	17	-	TRBV6-1	TRBJ1-3	TGTGCCAGCAGTAGTACATACAGCGCTCTTTCTGGAAACACCATATATTTT	CASSSTYSALSGNTIYF
few	13	-	TRBV29-1	TRBJ1-1	TGCAGCGTTGAGGGTGAGGTGAGCACTGAAGCTTTCTTT	CSVEGEVSTEAFF
-	18	-	TRBV19	TRBJ2-4	TGTGCCAGTAGCTCCAACCCTGGGCCCACCCTTGCCCAAAACATTCAGTACTTC	CASSSNPGPTLAQNIQYF
-	15	-	TRBV7-2	TRBJ1-6	TGTGCCAGCAGCCCGGGGGGCGACCAGGATTCACCCCTCCACTTT	CASSPGGDQDSPLHF
-	15	-	TRBV7-2	TRBJ2-5	TGTGCCAGCAGCTTGTGGGGGAGCCGCCAGGAGACCCAGTACTTC	CASSLWGSRQETQYF
few	14	-	TRBV7-2	TRBJ2-1	TGTGCCAGCAGCTCTCAGACGGCGGAGGTGGAGCAGTTCTTC	CASSSQTAEVEQFF
-	14	-	TRBV15	TRBJ2-7	TGTGCCACCGGTAGGGACACCAGCTCCTACGAGCAGTACTTC	CATGRDTSSYEQYF
-	14	TRBD1	TRBV29-1	TRBJ1-2	TGCAGCGTTGTCACGGACAGGGGAGGATTTGGCTACACCTTC	CSVVTDRGGFGYTF
few	12	-	TRBV9	TRBJ2-1	TGTGCCAGCTCCCCCGGGGGTCGTGAGCAGTTCTTC	CASSPGGREQFF
few	14	-	TRBV6-6	TRBJ2-3	TGTGCCAGCAGTTACTGGCGTTTCACAGATACGCAGTATTTT	CASSYWRFTDTQYF
-	14	-	TRBV29-1	TRBJ2-1	TGCAGCGTTTTTAGACAGAGCTCCTACAATGAGCAGTTCTTC	CSVFRQSSYNEQFF